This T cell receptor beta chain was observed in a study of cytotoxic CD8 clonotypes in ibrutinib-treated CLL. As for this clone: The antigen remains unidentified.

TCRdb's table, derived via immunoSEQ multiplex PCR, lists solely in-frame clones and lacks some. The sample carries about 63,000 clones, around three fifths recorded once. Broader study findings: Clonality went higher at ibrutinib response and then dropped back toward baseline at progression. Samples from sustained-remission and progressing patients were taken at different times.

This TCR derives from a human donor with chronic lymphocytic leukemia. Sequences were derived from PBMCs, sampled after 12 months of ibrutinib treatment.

The CDR3 DNA reads as TGTGCCAGCAGCTCCGGCCGGGACTTCTCTCGTGAGCAGTACTTC. It specifies CASSSGRDFSREQYF. V usage is TRBV7-6 and J usage is TRBJ2-7, with D tentatively TRBD2 (6 bases). The V gene's germline CDR1 is SGHVS and CDR2 FNYEAQ. The length of the CDR3 is 15 residues. V lost 4 bases to trimming and J lost 7 bases, with 20 bases between them.